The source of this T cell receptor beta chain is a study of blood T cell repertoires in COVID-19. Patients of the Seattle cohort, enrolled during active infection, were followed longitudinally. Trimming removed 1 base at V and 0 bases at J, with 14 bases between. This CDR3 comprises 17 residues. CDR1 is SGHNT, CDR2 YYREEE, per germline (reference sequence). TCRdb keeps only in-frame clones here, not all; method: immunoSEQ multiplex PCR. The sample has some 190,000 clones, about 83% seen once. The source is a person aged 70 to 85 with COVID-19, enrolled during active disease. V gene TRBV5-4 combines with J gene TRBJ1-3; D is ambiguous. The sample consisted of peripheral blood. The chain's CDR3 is CASSLSPNTRSGNTIYF. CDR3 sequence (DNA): TGTGCCAGCAGCTTGAGTCCCAACACCCGCTCTGGAAACACCATATATTTT.